This T cell receptor beta chain was recorded in a study of cytomegalovirus exposure and HLA in healthy donors. The PCR used 60 Vbeta and 13 Jbeta primers. Sequencing used immunoSEQ multiplex PCR; TCRdb keeps in-frame clones, though not all of them. Counted here are around 150,000 clones, around 79% occurring once; the ten biggest clones make up roughly 4%. The study's findings and limits: It was reported that TCR beta sequences correctly inferred the HLA-A and HLA-B alleles for most subjects. The study recorded about 150 TCR beta chains that were cytomegalovirus-associated. As confirmed in vitro, three CMV-associated chains were specific for CMV antigens.

This CDR3 has 14 amino acids. The J segment lost 3 bases and the V segment lost 3 bases, leaving 3 bases of the junction unmatched. Per germline, CDR1 SEHNR and CDR2 FQNEAQ (reference sequence). With respect to this clone: Its target is not known.

The V and J genes are TRBV7-9 and TRBJ1-2, with 8 bases matching TRBD1. What was sequenced was PBMCs. The sequence was collected from a human donor in good health. CDR3 amino acids: CASSFSDRDYGYTF. As DNA, the CDR3 is TGTGCCAGCAGCTTTTCGGACAGGGACTATGGCTACACCTTC.